This passage covers 25 T cell receptor beta chains from one sample sequenced in a study of T-cell reconstitution after alpha-beta-depleted transplantation in children. For TCRbeta, the library was prepared with unique molecular identifiers. TCRdb fed the PCR reads into MiXCR, producing one record per CDR3 protein. The table lists roughly 500,000 distinct CDR3 sequences, about a sixth of them singletons. This specimen consisted of PBMCs from the stem cell graft donor, obtained from the stem cell graft. The receptors shown here come from a human donor who donated a stem cell graft to a child with acute lymphoblastic leukemia.

The chain combines TRBV5-1 with TRBJ2-1; 10 nucleotides match TRBD2. CDR1 and CDR2 (germline): SGHRS, YFSETQ. Trimming took 0 bases from V and 7 from J; bases not matched to a gene: 16. This CDR3 comprises 19 residues. DNA of the CDR3: TGCGCCAGCAGCTTGGGCGGTCCTCGCGCTAGCGGGAGTTTTAATGAGCAGTTCTTC. This codes for CASSLGGPRASGSFNEQFF.

The chain links TRBV12-3 or TRBV12-4 to TRBJ1-2, with D perhaps TRBD1 (5 bases). The CDR3 runs 17 residues. The V gene lost 8 bases and the J gene lost 8 bases, with 30 bases spanning the gap. CDR3 sequence: CASLRGQVRTSMIGYTF. The CDR3 region has the DNA TGTGCCAGCCTACGGGGCCAGGTCCGTACTAGTATGATAGGCTACACCTTC.

This clonotype was counted ten times or more. The V gene is TRBV7-8, the J gene TRBJ1-2; 8 bases fit TRBD1. Germline CDR1 reads SGHVS; CDR2 reads FQNEAQ. V was pared by 5 bases and J by 6 bases, with 8 bases of the junction left unmatched. CDR3 length: 14 amino acids. Here the CDR3 DNA reads TGTGCCAGCAGCATCGGACAGGGAAACAATGGCTACACCTTC. Its protein product is CASSIGQGNNGYTF.

The chain recombines TRBV5-1 with TRBJ2-5, with D possibly TRBD2 on 6 matching bases. V was pared by 5 bases and J by 4 bases, with 15 bases between. The germline V gene has CDR1 SGHRS and CDR2 YFSETQ. This CDR3 contains 14 residues. The CDR3 spells CASRLSGEGETQYF. The CDR3 region has the DNA TGCGCCAGCAGGCTTTCGGGGGAAGGAGAGACCCAGTACTTC.

This clonotype showed up just a few times. The chain carries TRBV4-1 and TRBJ2-2; D may be TRBD1 or TRBD2 (5 bases each). V gave up 2 bases and J gave up 4 bases, with 14 bases separating them. The CDR3 spans 16 residues. The V gene's germline CDR1 is MGHRA and CDR2 YSYEKL. CDR3 coding DNA: TGCGCCAGCAGCCAACCCCTCCGGGGACGCACCGGGGAGCTGTTTTTT. Encoded protein: CASSQPLRGRTGELFF.

The V call is TRBV10-1, the J call TRBJ2-7, with D hard to call. The germline CDR1 and CDR2 sequences are WNHNN and SYGVQD (reference sequence). The CDR3 contains 11 residues. V was pared by 6 bases and J by 3 bases, with 6 bases between. CDR3 DNA sequence: TGCGCCAGCAGCATCGGCTACGAGCAGTACTTC. Translating gives CASSIGYEQYF.

DNA of the CDR3: TGTGCCTGGAGAGGGACTAGCGGGAGTCTCTACGAGCAGTACTTC. It specifies CAWRGTSGSLYEQYF. The rearrangement links TRBV30 to TRBJ2-7; 14 bases align to TRBD2. The V segment lost 3 bases and the J segment 3 bases; nucleotides outside the gene matches: 4. The CDR3 is made up of 15 amino acids. Per the germline V gene, CDR1 is GTSNPN and CDR2 is SVGIG (reference sequence). The whole variable domain, filled in from reference TRBV30 and TRBJ2-7, reads SQTIHQWPATLVQPVGSPLSLECTVEGTSNPNLYWYRQAAGRGLQLLFYSVGIGQISSEVPQNLSASRPQDRQFILSSKKLLLSDSGFYLCAWRGTSGSLYEQYFGPGTRLTVT.

This clonotype was recorded at least ten times. This chain links TRBV3-1 with TRBJ2-7; the match to TRBD2 covers 8 bases. The V gene's germline CDR1 is LGHDT and CDR2 YNNKEL (reference sequence). The CDR3 runs to 14 residues. V trimming: 1 base; J trimming: 2 bases; junction bases outside the gene matches: 1. In DNA, the CDR3 is TGTGCCAGCAGCCAAGCCGGGAGGGCCTACGAGCAGTACTTC. It encodes CASSQAGRAYEQYF.

The chain couples TRBV5-4 to TRBJ2-7; 9 nucleotides agree with TRBD2. Trimming cost V 2 bases and J 4 bases; bases outside gene matches: 7. CDR3 size: 15 residues. Germline V gene data show CDR1 as SGHNT and CDR2 as YYREEE (reference sequence). CDR3 in DNA: TGTGCCAGCAGCTTAATAGCGGGAGAGAGTTACGAGCAGTACTTC. Its translation: CASSLIAGESYEQYF.

Remarks on this clonotype: A much larger clone differs by one base, so this may be a read error. The chain links TRBV11-2 to TRBJ2-1, with unresolved D. The CDR3 has 11 residues. Germline assignment: CDR1 SGHAT and CDR2 FQNNGV. V dropped 5 bases and J dropped 6 bases, with 5 bases sitting between them. The CDR3 loop reads CASSPANEQFF. As DNA, the CDR3 is TGTGCCAGCAGCCCAGCCAATGAGCAGTTCTTC.

The genes are TRBV27 and TRBJ2-3, with 11 nucleotides matching TRBD2. Trimming took 6 bases from V and 4 from J; bases not matched to a gene: 9. Germline-derived CDR1 and CDR2 are MNHEY and SMNVEV (reference sequence). The CDR3 spans 16 residues. The CDR3 DNA sequence: TGTGCCAGCAGAGAACTAGCGGGAGCTTTTCCAGATACGCAGTATTTT. Protein: CASRELAGAFPDTQYF.

The J gene is TRBJ2-7, the V gene TRBV18; 7 bases align to TRBD1. The CDR3 extends over 17 amino acids. The trim removed 1 base at V and 2 bases at J, leaving 11 bases unmatched. Germline lookup yields CDR1 KGHSH and CDR2 LQKENI. The CDR3: CASSPLGTAYIPYEQYF. The CDR3 coding sequence is TGTGCCAGCTCACCACTAGGGACAGCCTATATACCCTACGAGCAGTACTTC.

This clonotype occurred a few times. The rearrangement links TRBV2 to TRBJ2-3, with 10 bases matching TRBD2. Germline V gene lookup returns CDR1 SNHLY and CDR2 FYNNEI. The V segment lost 7 bases and the J segment 3 bases; nucleotides outside the gene matches: 16. The CDR3 extends over 18 amino acids. For the CDR3, the DNA is TGTGCCAGCACGTACCTAGCGGGAGAGGGAGTGGGTACAGATACGCAGTATTTT. Protein sequence: CASTYLAGEGVGTDTQYF.

This clonotype was counted only a few times. J is TRBJ1-1 and V is TRBV20-1; D is perhaps TRBD1 (5 bases). The CDR3 totals 17 residues. Germline values: CDR1 DFQATT, CDR2 SNEGSKA (reference sequence). V lost 1 base and J lost 0, with 18 bases in between. The CDR3 spells CSARGYAGFDLNTEAFF. In nucleotides, the CDR3 is TGCAGTGCTAGAGGTTATGCAGGGTTTGACTTGAACACTGAAGCTTTCTTT.

The chain employs TRBV20-1 and TRBJ1-1; TRBD1 is a possible D gene (6 bases). Germline lookup yields CDR1 DFQATT and CDR2 SNEGSKA (reference sequence). The CDR3 loop spans 15 amino acids. Trimming took 1 base from V and 5 from J, leaving 17 bases between them. CDR3 sequence reads: CSARARRERGTEAFF. CDR3 bases: TGCAGTGCTAGAGCCCGAAGGGAGAGGGGGACTGAAGCTTTCTTT.

The CDR3 DNA reads TGTGCCAGCAGCTCGAACTTAGCGGGAGGACGCTACAATGAGCAGTTCTTC. Translated: CASSSNLAGGRYNEQFF. The chain is built from TRBV7-3 and TRBJ2-1, with 10 bases fitting TRBD2. Germline assignment: CDR1 SGHTA and CDR2 FQGTGA. This CDR3 is built from 17 residues. J gave up 3 bases and V 4 bases, and 9 bases lay outside the gene matches.

This clonotype has a single count. The chain employs TRBV20-1 and TRBJ2-1; D uncertain. Germline V gives CDR1 DFQATT, CDR2 SNEGSKA (reference sequence). The CDR3 has 11 amino acids. V was shortened by 0 bases and J by 10 bases, with 7 bases between the two germline ends. CDR3 sequence reads: CSARESYEQFF. In nucleotides, the CDR3 is TGCAGTGCTAGAGAATCGTACGAGCAGTTCTTC.

The chain uses TRBV12-3 or TRBV12-4 and TRBJ1-5; a weak D match, TRBD1 (6 bases). V lost 0 bases and J lost 5, with 11 bases in between. The CDR3 length is 15 residues. The CDR3 nucleotides are TGTGCCAGCAGTTTAGCCGACGGGGGGCATCAGCCCCAGCATTTT. Translation gives CASSLADGGHQPQHF.

V usage is TRBV25-1 and J usage is TRBJ2-1, with 10 bases aligning to TRBD2. The CDR3 is 19 amino acids. Germline V CDR1 and CDR2: MGHDK, SYGVNS. The trim removed 4 bases at V and 0 bases at J, leaving 12 bases unmatched. This CDR3 reads CASSVPGTSEYSSYNEQFF. In DNA, the CDR3 is TGTGCCAGCAGTGTCCCCGGGACTAGCGAGTATAGCTCCTACAATGAGCAGTTCTTC.

This clonotype was seen a handful of times. This chain uses TRBV5-1 with TRBJ2-7, with 8 nucleotides matching TRBD1. Per the germline V gene, CDR1 is SGHRS and CDR2 is YFSETQ. With 0 bases clipped from V and 6 bases from J, the junction kept 14 bases outside the gene matches. The CDR3 covers 17 residues. The CDR3 DNA reads TGCGCCAGCAGCTTGGCCGGGGGACAGGCCATTCATGGCGAGCAGTACTTC. The encoded protein is CASSLAGGQAIHGEQYF.

J is TRBJ2-5 and V is TRBV7-9; TRBD1 aligns across 7 bases. In germline, CDR1 is SEHNR, CDR2 FQNEAQ (reference sequence). The CDR3 runs to 13 residues. The ends lost 4 bases at V and 5 bases at J; junction bases unmatched: 4. In DNA form, the CDR3 reads TGTGCCAGCAGCTCAGGACAGGAGGAGACCCAGTACTTC. Encoded protein: CASSSGQEETQYF.

This clonotype was counted only a few times. This chain joins TRBV3-1 and TRBJ1-1; tentatively, D is TRBD1 (6 bases). Trimming took off 4 bases at V and 8 bases at J, with 20 bases between the two ends. The CDR3 extends over 15 amino acids. Germline loops: CDR1 LGHDT, CDR2 YNNKEL (reference sequence). CDR3: CASSPGGGRGSEAFF. The CDR3 coding sequence is TGTGCCAGCAGCCCCGGCGGGGGCCGGGGCTCAGAAGCTTTCTTT.

This clonotype was counted between two and nine times. This sequence joins TRBV5-1 and TRBJ2-7, with TRBD1 matching over 8 bases. J lost 6 bases, V lost 3 bases, and 5 bases had no gene match. The CDR3 length is 13 residues. Germline V lookup: CDR1 SGHRS, CDR2 YFSETQ. The CDR3 DNA follows: TGCGCCAGCAGCTGGACAGGGTCCGGCGAGCAGTACTTC. Encoded protein: CASSWTGSGEQYF.

The V gene is TRBV18, the J gene TRBJ2-7, with 7 bases fitting TRBD2. Germline CDR1 KGHSH, CDR2 LQKENI. Trimming cost V 2 bases and J 5 bases; bases outside gene matches: 12. The CDR3 covers 16 residues. In DNA, the CDR3 is TGTGCCAGCTCACCAATTCCAGGGAGGGTGAGGGACGAGCAGTACTTC. Residues: CASSPIPGRVRDEQYF. Combining the CDR3 with reference TRBV18 and TRBJ2-7 gives the whole variable domain NAGVMQNPRHLVRRRGQEARLRCSPMKGHSHVYWYRQLPEEGLKFMVYLQKENIIDESGMPKERFSAEFPKEGPSILRIQQVVRGDSAAYFCASSPIPGRVRDEQYFGPGTRLTVT.

This clonotype was recorded a few times. The chain has TRBV20-1 and TRBJ2-7, with TRBD2 matching over 7 bases. Germline lookup yields CDR1 DFQATT and CDR2 SNEGSKA (reference sequence). Trimming at V came to 5 bases and at J to 1 base, leaving 17 bases not matched to a gene. This CDR3 has 17 amino acids. The CDR3 spells CSARGERGPYSSYEQYF. The CDR3 coding sequence is TGCAGTGCTCGGGGAGAGCGGGGACCTTATTCTTCCTACGAGCAGTACTTC.